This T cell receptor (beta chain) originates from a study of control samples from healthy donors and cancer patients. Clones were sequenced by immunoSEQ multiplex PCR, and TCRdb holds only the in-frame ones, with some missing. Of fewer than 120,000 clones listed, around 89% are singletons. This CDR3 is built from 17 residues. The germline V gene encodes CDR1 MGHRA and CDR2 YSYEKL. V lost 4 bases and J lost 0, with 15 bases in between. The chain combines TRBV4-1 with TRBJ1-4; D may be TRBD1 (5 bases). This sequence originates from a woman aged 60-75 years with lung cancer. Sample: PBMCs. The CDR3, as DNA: TGCGCCAGCAGCCGGGGAAGGTCGGGGGCAACTAATGAAAAACTGTTTTTT. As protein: CASSRGRSGATNEKLFF.